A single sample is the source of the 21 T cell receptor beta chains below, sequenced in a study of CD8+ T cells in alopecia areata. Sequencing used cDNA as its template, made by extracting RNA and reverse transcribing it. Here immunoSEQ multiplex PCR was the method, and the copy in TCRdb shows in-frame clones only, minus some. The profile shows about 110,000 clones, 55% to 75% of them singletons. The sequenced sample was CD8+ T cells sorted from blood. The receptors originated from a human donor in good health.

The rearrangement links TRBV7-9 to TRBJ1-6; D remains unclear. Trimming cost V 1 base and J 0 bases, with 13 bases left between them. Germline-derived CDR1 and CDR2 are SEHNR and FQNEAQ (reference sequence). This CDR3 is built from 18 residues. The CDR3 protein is CASSLVPGFSSYNSPLHF. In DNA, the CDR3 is TGTGCCAGCAGCTTAGTCCCGGGGTTCAGCTCCTATAATTCACCCCTCCACTTT. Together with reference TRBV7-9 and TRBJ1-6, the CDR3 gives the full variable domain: DTGVSQNPRHKITKRGQNVTFRCDPISEHNRLYWYRQTLGQGPEFLTYFQNEAQLEKSRLLSDRFSAERPKGSFSTLEIQRTEQGDSAMYLCASSLVPGFSSYNSPLHFGNGTRLTVT.

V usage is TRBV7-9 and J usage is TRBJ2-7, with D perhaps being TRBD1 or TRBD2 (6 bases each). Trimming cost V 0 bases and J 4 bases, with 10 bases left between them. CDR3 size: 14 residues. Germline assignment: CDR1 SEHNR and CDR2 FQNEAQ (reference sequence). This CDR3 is CASSLAGGGYEQYF. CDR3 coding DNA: TGTGCCAGCAGCTTAGCCGGAGGGGGTTACGAGCAGTACTTC.

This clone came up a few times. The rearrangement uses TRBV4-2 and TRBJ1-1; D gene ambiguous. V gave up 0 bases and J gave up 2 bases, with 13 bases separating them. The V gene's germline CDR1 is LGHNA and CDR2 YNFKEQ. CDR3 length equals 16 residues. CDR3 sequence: CASSQESGSLNTEAFF. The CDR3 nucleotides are TGTGCCAGCAGCCAAGAATCAGGCAGCCTCAACACTGAAGCTTTCTTT.

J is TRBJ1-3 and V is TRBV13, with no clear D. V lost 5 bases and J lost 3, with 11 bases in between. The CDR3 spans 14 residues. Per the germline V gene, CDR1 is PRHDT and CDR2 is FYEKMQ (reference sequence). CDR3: CASSGGKFGNTIYF. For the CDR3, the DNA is TGTGCCAGCAGCGGCGGGAAATTTGGAAACACCATATATTTT.

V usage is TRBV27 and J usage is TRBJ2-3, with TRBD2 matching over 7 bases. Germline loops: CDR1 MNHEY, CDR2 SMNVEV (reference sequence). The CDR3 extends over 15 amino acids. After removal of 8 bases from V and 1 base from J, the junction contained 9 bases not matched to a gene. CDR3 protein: CASRLGGGGTDTQYF. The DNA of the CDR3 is TGTGCCAGCCGCCTTGGGGGGGGTGGCACAGATACGCAGTATTTT.

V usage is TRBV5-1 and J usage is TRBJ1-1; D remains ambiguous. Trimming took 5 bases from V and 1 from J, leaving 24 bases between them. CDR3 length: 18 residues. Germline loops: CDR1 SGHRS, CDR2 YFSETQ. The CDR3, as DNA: TGCGCCAGCAGATCCCTGACTCTGGATCAGCCGGGGAACACTGAAGCTTTCTTT. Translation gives CASRSLTLDQPGNTEAFF.

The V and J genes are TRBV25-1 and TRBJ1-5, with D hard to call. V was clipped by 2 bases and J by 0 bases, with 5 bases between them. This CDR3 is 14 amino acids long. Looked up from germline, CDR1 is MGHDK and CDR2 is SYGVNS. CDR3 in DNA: TGTGCCAGCAGTGAACTGTATAGCAATCAGCCCCAGCATTTT. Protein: CASSELYSNQPQHF.

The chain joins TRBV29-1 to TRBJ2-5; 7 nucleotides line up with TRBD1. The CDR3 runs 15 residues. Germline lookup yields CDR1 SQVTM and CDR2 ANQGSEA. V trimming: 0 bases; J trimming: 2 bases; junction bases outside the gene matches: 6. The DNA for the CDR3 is TGCAGCGTTGAAGAACAGGGGCGTCCACAAGAGACCCAGTACTTC. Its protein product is CSVEEQGRPQETQYF. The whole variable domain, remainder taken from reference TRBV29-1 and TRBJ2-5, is SAVISQKPSRDICQRGTSLTIQCQVDSQVTMMFWYRQQPGQSLTLIATANQGSEATYESGFVIDKFPISRPNLTFSTLTVSNMSPEDSSIYLCSVEEQGRPQETQYFGPGTRLLVL.

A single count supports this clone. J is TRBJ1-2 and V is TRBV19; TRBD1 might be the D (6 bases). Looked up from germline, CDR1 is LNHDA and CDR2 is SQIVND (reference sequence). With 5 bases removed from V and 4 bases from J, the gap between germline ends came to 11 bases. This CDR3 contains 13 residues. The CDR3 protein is CASSAGQIYGYTF. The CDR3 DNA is TGTGCCAGTAGTGCCGGACAGATCTATGGCTACACCTTC. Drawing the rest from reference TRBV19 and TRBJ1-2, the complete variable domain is DGGITQSPKYLFRKEGQNVTLSCEQNLNHDAMYWYRQDPGQGLRLIYYSQIVNDFQKGDIAEGYSVSREKKESFPLTVTSAQKNPTAFYLCASSAGQIYGYTFGSGTRLTVV.

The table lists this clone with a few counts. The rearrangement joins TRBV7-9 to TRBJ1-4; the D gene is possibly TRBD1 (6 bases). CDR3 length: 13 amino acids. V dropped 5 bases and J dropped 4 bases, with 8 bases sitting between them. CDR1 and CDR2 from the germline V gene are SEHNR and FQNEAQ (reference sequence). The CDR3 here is CASSTGFNEKLFF. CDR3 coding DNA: TGTGCCAGCAGCACAGGGTTTAATGAAAAACTGTTTTTT.

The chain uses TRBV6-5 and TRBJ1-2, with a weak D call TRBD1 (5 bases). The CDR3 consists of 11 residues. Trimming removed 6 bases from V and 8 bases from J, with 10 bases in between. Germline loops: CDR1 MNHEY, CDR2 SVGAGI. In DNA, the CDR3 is TGTGCCAGCAGGCAAGGGGCCGGCTACACCTTC. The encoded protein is CASRQGAGYTF.

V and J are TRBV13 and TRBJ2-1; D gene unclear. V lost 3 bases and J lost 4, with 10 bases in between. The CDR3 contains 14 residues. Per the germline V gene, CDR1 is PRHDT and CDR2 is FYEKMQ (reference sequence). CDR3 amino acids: CASSLGSGYNEQFF. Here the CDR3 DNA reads TGTGCCAGCAGCTTGGGTTCCGGGTACAATGAGCAGTTCTTC.

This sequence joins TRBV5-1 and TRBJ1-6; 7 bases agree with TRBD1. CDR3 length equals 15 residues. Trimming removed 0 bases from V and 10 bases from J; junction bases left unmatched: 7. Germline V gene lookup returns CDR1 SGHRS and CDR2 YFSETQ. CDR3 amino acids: CASSLDRGGGSPLHF. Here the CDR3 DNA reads TGCGCCAGCAGCTTGGACAGGGGTGGAGGGTCACCCCTCCACTTT.

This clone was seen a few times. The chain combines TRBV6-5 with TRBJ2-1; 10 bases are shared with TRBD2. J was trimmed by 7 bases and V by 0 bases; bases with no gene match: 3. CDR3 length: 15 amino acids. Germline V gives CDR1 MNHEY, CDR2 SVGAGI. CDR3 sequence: CASSYSSGGANEQFF. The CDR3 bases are TGTGCCAGCAGTTACTCAAGCGGGGGGGCGAATGAGCAGTTCTTC.

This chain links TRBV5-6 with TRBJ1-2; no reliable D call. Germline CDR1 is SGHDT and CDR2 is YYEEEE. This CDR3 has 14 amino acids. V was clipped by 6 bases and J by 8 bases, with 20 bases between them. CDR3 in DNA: TGTGCCAGCACCTTAACCGGGCCCGGACCGGGCTACACCTTC. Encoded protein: CASTLTGPGPGYTF.

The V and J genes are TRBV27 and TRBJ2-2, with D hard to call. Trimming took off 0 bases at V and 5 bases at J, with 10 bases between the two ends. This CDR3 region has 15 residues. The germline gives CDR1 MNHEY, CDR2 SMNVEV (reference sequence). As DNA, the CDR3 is TGTGCCAGCAGTTTATCGCCTGGATTTACCGGGGAGCTGTTTTTT. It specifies CASSLSPGFTGELFF.

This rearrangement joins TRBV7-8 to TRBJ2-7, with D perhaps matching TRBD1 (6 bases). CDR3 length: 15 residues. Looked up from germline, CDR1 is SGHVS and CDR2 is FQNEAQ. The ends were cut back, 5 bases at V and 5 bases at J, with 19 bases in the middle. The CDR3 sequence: CASSRPGGFGHEQYF. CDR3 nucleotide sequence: TGTGCCAGCAGCCGCCCTGGGGGCTTTGGCCACGAGCAGTACTTC. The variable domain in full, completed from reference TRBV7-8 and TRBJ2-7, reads GAGVSQSPRYKVAKRGQDVALRCDPISGHVSLFWYQQALGQGPEFLTYFQNEAQLDKSGLPSDRFFAERPEGSVSTLKIQRTQQEDSAVYLCASSRPGGFGHEQYFGPGTRLTVT.

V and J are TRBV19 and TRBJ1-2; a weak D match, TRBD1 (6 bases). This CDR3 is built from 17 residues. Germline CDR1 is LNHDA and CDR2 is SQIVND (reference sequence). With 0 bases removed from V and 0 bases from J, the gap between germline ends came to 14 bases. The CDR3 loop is CASSIDLSTGANYGYTF. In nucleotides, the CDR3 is TGTGCCAGTAGTATAGACCTCTCGACAGGAGCTAACTATGGCTACACCTTC. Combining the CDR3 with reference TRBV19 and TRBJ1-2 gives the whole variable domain DGGITQSPKYLFRKEGQNVTLSCEQNLNHDAMYWYRQDPGQGLRLIYYSQIVNDFQKGDIAEGYSVSREKKESFPLTVTSAQKNPTAFYLCASSIDLSTGANYGYTFGSGTRLTVV.

The CDR3 sequence is CASSVEGPTIGSTDTQYF. CDR3 nucleotide sequence: TGTGCCAGCAGCGTAGAAGGTCCGACCATCGGTAGCACAGATACGCAGTATTTT. The genes are TRBV9 and TRBJ2-3; D is unclear. From germline, CDR1 is SGDLS and CDR2 YYNGEE. V lost 0 bases and J 0 bases, leaving 17 bases between the germline ends. This CDR3 spans 18 amino acids. The full variable domain, with the rest looked up from reference TRBV9 and TRBJ2-3, is DSGVTQTPKHLITATGQRVTLRCSPRSGDLSVYWYQQSLDQGLQFLIQYYNGEERAKGNILERFSAQQFPDLHSELNLSSLELGDSALYFCASSVEGPTIGSTDTQYFGPGTRLTVL.

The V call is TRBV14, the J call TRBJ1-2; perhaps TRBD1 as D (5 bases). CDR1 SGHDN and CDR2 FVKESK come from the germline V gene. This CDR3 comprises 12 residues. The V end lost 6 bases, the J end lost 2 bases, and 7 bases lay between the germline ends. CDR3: CASRRGNYGYTF. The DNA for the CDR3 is TGTGCCAGCAGAAGGGGCAACTATGGCTACACCTTC.

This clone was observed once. As DNA, the CDR3 is TGTGCCAGCAGTTACGATCAAGGACTCACAGATACGCAGTATTTT. Translation: CASSYDQGLTDTQYF. V usage is TRBV6-5 and J usage is TRBJ2-3; D is possibly TRBD2 (5 bases). Germline CDR1 and CDR2: MNHEY and SVGAGI. V was pared by 2 bases and J by 2 bases, with 11 bases between. The length of the CDR3 is 15 residues.